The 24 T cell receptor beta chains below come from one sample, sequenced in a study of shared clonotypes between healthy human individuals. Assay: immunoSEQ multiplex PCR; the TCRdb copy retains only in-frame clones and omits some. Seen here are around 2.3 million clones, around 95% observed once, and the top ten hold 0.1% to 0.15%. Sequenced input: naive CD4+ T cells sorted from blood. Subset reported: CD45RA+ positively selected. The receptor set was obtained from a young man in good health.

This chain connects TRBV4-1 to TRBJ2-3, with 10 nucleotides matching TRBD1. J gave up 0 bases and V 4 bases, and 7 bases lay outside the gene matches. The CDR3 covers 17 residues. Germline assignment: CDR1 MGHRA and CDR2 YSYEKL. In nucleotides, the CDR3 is TGCGCCAGCAGCCTCCGACAGGGGGCGCTTAGCACAGATACGCAGTATTTT. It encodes CASSLRQGALSTDTQYF.

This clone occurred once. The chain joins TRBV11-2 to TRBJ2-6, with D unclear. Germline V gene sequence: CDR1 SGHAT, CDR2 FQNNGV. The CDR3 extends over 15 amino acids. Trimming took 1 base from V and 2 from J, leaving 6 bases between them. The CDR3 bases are TGTGCCAGCAGCTTAGGGGCTGCTGGGGCCAACGTCCTGACTTTC. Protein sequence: CASSLGAAGANVLTF.

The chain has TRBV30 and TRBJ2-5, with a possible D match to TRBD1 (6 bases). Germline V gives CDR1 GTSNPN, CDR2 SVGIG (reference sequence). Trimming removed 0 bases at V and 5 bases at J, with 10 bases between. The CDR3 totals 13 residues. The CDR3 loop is CAWSVRQEETQYF. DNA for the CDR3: TGTGCCTGGAGTGTACGACAGGAGGAGACCCAGTACTTC.

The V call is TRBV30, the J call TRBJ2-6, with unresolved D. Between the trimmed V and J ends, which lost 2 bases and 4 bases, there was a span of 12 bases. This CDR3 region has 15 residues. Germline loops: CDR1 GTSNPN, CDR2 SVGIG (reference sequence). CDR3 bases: TGTGCCTGGAGTCCCGCGATGTTCGGGGCCAACGTCCTGACTTTC. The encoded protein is CAWSPAMFGANVLTF.

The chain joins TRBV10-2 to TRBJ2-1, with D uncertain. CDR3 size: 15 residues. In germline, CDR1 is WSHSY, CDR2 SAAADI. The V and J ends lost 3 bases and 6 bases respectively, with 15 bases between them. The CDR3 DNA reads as TGCGCCAGCAGTGATTGGGCTAGATCCCCCAATGAGCAGTTCTTC. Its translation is CASSDWARSPNEQFF.

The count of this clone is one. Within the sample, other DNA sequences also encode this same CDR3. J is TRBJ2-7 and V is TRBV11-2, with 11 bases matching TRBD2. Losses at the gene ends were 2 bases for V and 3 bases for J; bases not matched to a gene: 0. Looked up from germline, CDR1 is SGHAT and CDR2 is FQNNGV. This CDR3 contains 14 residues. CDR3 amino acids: CASSLTSGSYEQYF. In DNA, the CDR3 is TGTGCCAGCAGCTTAACTAGCGGGAGCTACGAGCAGTACTTC.

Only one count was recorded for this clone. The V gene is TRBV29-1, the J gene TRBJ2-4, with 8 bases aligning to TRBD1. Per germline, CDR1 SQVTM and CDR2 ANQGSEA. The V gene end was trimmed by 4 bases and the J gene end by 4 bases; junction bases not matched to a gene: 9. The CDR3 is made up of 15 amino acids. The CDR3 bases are TGCAGCGTTGTGAAGCAGACAGGGGCGAAAAACATTCAGTACTTC. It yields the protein CSVVKQTGAKNIQYF.

For the CDR3, the DNA is TGCAGCGTTGAAGGGACAGGGGGCCCTTCGATTCAGTACTTC. Translating gives CSVEGTGGPSIQYF. This sequence joins TRBV29-1 and TRBJ2-4; 11 nucleotides match TRBD1. Germline V lookup: CDR1 SQVTM, CDR2 ANQGSEA. After removal of 1 base from V and 10 bases from J, the junction contained 6 bases not matched to a gene. The CDR3 extends over 14 amino acids.

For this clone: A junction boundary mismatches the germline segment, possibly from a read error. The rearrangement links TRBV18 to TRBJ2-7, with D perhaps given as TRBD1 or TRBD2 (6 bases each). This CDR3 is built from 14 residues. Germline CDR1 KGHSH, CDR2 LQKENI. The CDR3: CASSPLSRGDEQYF. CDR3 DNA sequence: TGTGCCAGCTCCCCACTTTCTAGGGGGGACGAGCAGTACTTC.

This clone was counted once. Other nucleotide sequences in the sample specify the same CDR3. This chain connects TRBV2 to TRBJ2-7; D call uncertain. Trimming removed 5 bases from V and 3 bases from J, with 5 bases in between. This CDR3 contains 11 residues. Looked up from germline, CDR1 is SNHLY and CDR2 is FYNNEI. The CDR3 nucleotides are TGTGCCAGCAGTCGAGGCTACGAGCAGTACTTC. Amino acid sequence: CASSRGYEQYF. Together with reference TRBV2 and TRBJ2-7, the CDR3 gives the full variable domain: EPEVTQTPSHQVTQMGQEVILRCVPISNHLYFYWYRQILGQKVEFLVSFYNNEISEKSEIFDDQFSVERPDGSNFTLKIRSTKLEDSAMYFCASSRGYEQYFGPGTRLTVT.

This chain's CDR3 is CSVLTGPTEAFF. The CDR3 DNA is TGCAGCGTTCTGACAGGGCCCACTGAAGCTTTCTTT. The chain links TRBV29-1 to TRBJ1-1; the match to TRBD1 covers 7 bases. This CDR3 is built from 12 residues. V was clipped by 5 bases and J by 4 bases; unmatched bases: 4. The V gene's germline CDR1 is SQVTM and CDR2 ANQGSEA. Supplemented by reference TRBV29-1 and TRBJ1-1, the full variable domain reads SAVISQKPSRDICQRGTSLTIQCQVDSQVTMMFWYRQQPGQSLTLIATANQGSEATYESGFVIDKFPISRPNLTFSTLTVSNMSPEDSSIYLCSVLTGPTEAFFGQGTRLTVV.

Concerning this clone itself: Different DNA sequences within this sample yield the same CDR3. CDR3 in amino acids: CASSQDRQGETQYF. CDR3 nucleotide sequence: TGTGCCAGCAGCCAAGATCGGCAAGGAGAGACCCAGTACTTC. V is TRBV4-2 and J is TRBJ2-5; the D is unclear. Germline CDR1 is LGHNA and CDR2 is YNFKEQ. This CDR3 region has 14 residues. V gave up 0 bases and J gave up 4 bases, with 9 bases separating them.

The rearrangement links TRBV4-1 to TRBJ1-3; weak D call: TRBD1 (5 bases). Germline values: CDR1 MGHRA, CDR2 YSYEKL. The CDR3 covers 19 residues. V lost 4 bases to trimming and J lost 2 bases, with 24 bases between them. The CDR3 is CASSLTQRTGTVTGNTIYF. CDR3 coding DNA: TGCGCCAGCAGCCTAACCCAGAGGACCGGGACGGTTACTGGAAACACCATATATTTT.

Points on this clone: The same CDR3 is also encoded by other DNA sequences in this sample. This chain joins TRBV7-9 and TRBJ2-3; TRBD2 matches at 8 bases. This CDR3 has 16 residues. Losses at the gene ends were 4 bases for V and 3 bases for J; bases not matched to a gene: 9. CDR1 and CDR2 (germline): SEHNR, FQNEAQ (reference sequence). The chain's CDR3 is CASSSGLAGRTDTQYF. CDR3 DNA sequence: TGTGCCAGCAGCTCCGGACTAGCCGGGCGTACAGATACGCAGTATTTT.

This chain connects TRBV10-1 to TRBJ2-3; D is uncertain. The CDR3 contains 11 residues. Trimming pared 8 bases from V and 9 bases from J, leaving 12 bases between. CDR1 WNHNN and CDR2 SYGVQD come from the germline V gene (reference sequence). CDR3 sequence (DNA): TGCGCCAGCGGAACTGGATCCACGCAGTATTTT. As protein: CASGTGSTQYF.

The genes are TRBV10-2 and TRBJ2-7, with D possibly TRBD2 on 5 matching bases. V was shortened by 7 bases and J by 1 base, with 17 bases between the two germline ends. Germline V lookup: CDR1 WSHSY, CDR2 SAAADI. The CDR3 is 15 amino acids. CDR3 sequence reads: CASNMDGGLSYEQYF. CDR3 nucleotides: TGCGCCAGCAACATGGACGGAGGTTTGTCCTACGAGCAGTACTTC.

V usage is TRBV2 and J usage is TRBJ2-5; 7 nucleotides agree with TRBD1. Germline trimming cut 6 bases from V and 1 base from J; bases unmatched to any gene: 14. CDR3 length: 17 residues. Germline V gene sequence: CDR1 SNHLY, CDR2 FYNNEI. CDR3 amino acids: CASSDRRWTGVQETQYF. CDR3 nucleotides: TGTGCCAGCAGCGACAGAAGGTGGACAGGCGTCCAAGAGACCCAGTACTTC. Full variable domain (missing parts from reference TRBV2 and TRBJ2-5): EPEVTQTPSHQVTQMGQEVILRCVPISNHLYFYWYRQILGQKVEFLVSFYNNEISEKSEIFDDQFSVERPDGSNFTLKIRSTKLEDSAMYFCASSDRRWTGVQETQYFGPGTRLLVL.

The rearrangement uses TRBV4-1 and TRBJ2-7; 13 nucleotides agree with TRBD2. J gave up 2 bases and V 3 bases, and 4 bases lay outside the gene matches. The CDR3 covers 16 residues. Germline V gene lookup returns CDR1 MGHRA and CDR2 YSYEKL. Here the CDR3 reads CASSHGTSGTTYEQYF. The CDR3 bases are TGCGCCAGCAGCCACGGGACTAGCGGGACCACCTACGAGCAGTACTTC.

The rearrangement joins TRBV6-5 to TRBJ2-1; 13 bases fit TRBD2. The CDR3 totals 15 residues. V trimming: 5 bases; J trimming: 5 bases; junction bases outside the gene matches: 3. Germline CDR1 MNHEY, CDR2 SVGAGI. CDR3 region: CASSLGLAGNNEQFF. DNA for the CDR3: TGTGCCAGCAGTCTGGGACTAGCGGGAAACAATGAGCAGTTCTTC.

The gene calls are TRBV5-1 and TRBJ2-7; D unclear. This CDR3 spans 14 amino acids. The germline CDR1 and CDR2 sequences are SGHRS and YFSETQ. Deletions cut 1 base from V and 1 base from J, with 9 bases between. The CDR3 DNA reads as TGCGCCAGCAGCTTGTCTCGGATTTCCTACGAGCAGTACTTC. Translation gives CASSLSRISYEQYF.

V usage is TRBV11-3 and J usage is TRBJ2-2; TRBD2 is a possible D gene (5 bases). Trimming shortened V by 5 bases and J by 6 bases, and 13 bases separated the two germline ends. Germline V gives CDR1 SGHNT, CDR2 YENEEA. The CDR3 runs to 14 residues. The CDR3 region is CASSQRAKSGELFF. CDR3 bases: TGTGCCAGCAGCCAGAGGGCTAAGTCCGGGGAGCTGTTTTTT.

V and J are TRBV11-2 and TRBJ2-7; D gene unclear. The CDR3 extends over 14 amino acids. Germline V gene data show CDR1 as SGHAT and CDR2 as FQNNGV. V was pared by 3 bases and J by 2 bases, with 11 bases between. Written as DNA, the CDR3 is TGTGCCAGCAGCTTCTCCAGGTTGGCCTACGAGCAGTACTTC. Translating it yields CASSFSRLAYEQYF.

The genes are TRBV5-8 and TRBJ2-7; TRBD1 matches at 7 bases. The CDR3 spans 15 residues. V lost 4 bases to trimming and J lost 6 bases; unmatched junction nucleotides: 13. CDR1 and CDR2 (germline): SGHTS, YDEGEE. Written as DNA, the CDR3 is TGTGCCAGCAGCGCTGGATGGGGGACAGCTTTCGAGCAGTACTTC. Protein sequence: CASSAGWGTAFEQYF.

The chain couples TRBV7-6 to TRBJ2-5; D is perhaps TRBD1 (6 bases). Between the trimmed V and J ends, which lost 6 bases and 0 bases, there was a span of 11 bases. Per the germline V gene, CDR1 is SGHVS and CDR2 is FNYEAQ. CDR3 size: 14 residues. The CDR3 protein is CASRFGQNQETQYF. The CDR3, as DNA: TGTGCCAGCAGATTTGGACAGAACCAAGAGACCCAGTACTTC.